This is a list of T cell receptor beta chains from one sample in a study of cytomegalovirus exposure and HLA in healthy donors. Using immunoSEQ multiplex PCR, the repertoire was profiled, and TCRdb retains in-frame clones only, with some absent. The sample has 210,000 or so clones, around 85% seen once. Sequences were obtained from PBMCs. Receptor source: a human donor in good health. CDR3s include the opening cysteine and the closing phenylalanine or tryptophan. The order of the fields is CDR3 protein, CDR3 DNA, V gene, clone size, J gene, D gene, CDR3 length. A D gene is named only where the DNA matches it firmly. Some rows have no size entry. The others give once, few or many, or a class for an expanded clone.

CASSEGPNSGNTIYF | TGTGCCAGCAGTGAAGGGCCCAACTCTGGAAACACCATATATTTT | TRBV2 | NA | TRBJ1-3 | NA | 15
CASSLTGLAEPFDTQYF | TGTGCCAGCAGCCTTACGGGACTAGCGGAACCTTTTGATACGCAGTATTTT | TRBV4-2 | NA | TRBJ2-3 | TRBD2 | 17
CASSSPPTSTDTQYF | TGTGCCAGTAGTTCTCCTCCCACTAGTACAGATACGCAGTATTTT | TRBV19 | NA | TRBJ2-3 | NA | 15
CASSLRAHEQYF | TGTGCCAGCAGCTTGCGGGCCCACGAGCAGTACTTC | TRBV27 | NA | TRBJ2-7 | NA | 12
CASSIRVSYEQYF | TGTGCCAGTAGTATCAGGGTATCCTACGAGCAGTACTTC | TRBV19 | NA | TRBJ2-7 | NA | 13
CASSPGTSGTGELFF | TGTGCCAGCAGTCCCGGGACTAGTGGGACCGGGGAGCTGTTTTTT | TRBV7-3 | NA | TRBJ2-2 | TRBD2 | 15
CASSGDTGVYNEQFF | TGTGCCAGCAGCGGTGACACCGGGGTTTACAATGAGCAGTTCTTC | TRBV9 | NA | TRBJ2-1 | NA | 15
CASSVGLAFTGELFF | TGTGCCAGCAGCGTGGGACTAGCTTTCACCGGGGAGCTGTTTTTT | TRBV2 | once | TRBJ2-2 | TRBD2 | 15
CASSITGLGWEQFF | TGTGCCAGTAGTATAACAGGGCTTGGGTGGGAGCAGTTCTTC | TRBV19 | NA | TRBJ2-1 | NA | 14
CAISEEGTSLAKNIQYF | TGTGCCATCAGTGAGGAGGGGACTAGCCTAGCCAAAAACATTCAGTACTTC | TRBV10-3 | NA | TRBJ2-4 | TRBD2 | 17
CASSITGSYNEQFF | TGTGCCAGTAGTATCACGGGCTCCTACAATGAGCAGTTCTTC | TRBV19 | NA | TRBJ2-1 | NA | 14
CSSSLGDREKNIQYF | TGTTCCAGCAGCTTAGGGGACAGGGAGAAAAACATTCAGTACTTC | TRBV7-9 | NA | TRBJ2-4 | TRBD1 | 15
CASSRAHSSPATNEKLFF | TGTGCCAGCAGCCGAGCCCACTCCTCCCCTGCAACTAATGAAAAACTGTTTTTT | TRBV4-2 | NA | TRBJ1-4 | NA | 18
CASSPRRLAVAGLDTQYF | TGTGCCAGCTCACCAAGGCGTCTAGCGGTAGCAGGCCTAGATACGCAGTATTTT | TRBV18 | NA | TRBJ2-3 | TRBD2 | 18
CASRFNRASDGYTF | TGTGCCAGCAGGTTCAACAGGGCTTCGGATGGCTACACCTTC | TRBV7-4 | NA | TRBJ1-2 | NA | 14
CASSQSCDRESTGELFF | TGCGCCAGCAGTCAATCATGTGACAGGGAATCCACCGGGGAGCTGTTTTTT | TRBV23-1 | NA | TRBJ2-2 | TRBD1 | 17
CASSEGLAGGGFGTDTQYF | TGTGCCAGTAGTGAAGGACTAGCGGGAGGGGGATTTGGCACAGATACGCAGTATTTT | TRBV19 | NA | TRBJ2-3 | TRBD2 | 19
CSAEGSPKTRRGDTEAFF | TGCAGCGCCGAAGGGAGCCCCAAAACCCGCCGCGGAGACACTGAAGCTTTCTTT | TRBV29-1 | NA | TRBJ1-1 | NA | 18
CASTRSVGTDTQYF | TGTGCCAGCACCCGGAGCGTTGGCACAGATACGCAGTATTTT | TRBV2 | once | TRBJ2-3 | NA | 14
CATSPGTGVGELFF | TGTGCCACCTCTCCCGGGACAGGGGTCGGGGAGCTGTTTTTT | TRBV6-1 | NA | TRBJ2-2 | TRBD1 | 14
CASSASGRGSYNEQFF | TGTGCCAGCAGCGCGAGCGGAAGGGGGTCCTACAATGAGCAGTTCTTC | TRBV9 | NA | TRBJ2-1 | NA | 16
CASTRDYTVDEQFF | TGTGCCAGCACTCGGGACTATACAGTCGATGAGCAGTTCTTC | TRBV7-2 | once | TRBJ2-1 | TRBD2 | 14
CASSFSAGRPETQYF | TGTGCCAGCAGTTTTTCCGCGGGGCGCCCCGAGACCCAGTACTTC | TRBV28 | NA | TRBJ2-5 | NA | 15
CASSYRGQGNGYTF | TGTGCCAGCAGTTACAGAGGACAGGGAAACGGCTACACCTTC | TRBV6-5 | NA | TRBJ1-2 | TRBD1 | 14
CASSLAGTRDTQYF | TGTGCCAGCAGCCTAGCGGGAACTAGGGATACGCAGTATTTT | TRBV6-5 | NA | TRBJ2-3 | TRBD2 | 14
CASSDRGRSNQPQHF | TGTGCCAGCTCTGACAGGGGCCGGAGCAATCAGCCCCAGCATTTT | TRBV27 | NA | TRBJ1-5 | TRBD1 | 15
CASSWPLSGYTGELFF | TGTGCCAGCAGCTGGCCCCTTAGCGGGTACACCGGGGAGCTGTTTTTT | TRBV11-2 | NA | TRBJ2-2 | TRBD2 | 16
CASNSGVSTDTQYF | TGTGCCAGCAATAGCGGGGTGAGCACAGATACGCAGTATTTT | TRBV25-1 | few | TRBJ2-3 | TRBD2 | 14
CASSQDVGLAGAAQYF | TGTGCCAGCAGCCAAGATGTCGGACTAGCGGGAGCCGCGCAGTACTTC | TRBV4-2 | few | TRBJ2-7 | TRBD2 | 16
CASRYGGGGNQPQHF | TGTGCCAGCAGGTACGGCGGGGGAGGGAATCAGCCCCAGCATTTT | TRBV6-6 | NA | TRBJ1-5 | NA | 15
CASSAVGGSGANVLTF | TGTGCCAGCAGCGCGGTGGGGGGGTCTGGGGCCAACGTCCTGACTTTC | TRBV6-4 | NA | TRBJ2-6 | TRBD2 | 16
CASSQDRRGLSSYNSPLHF | TGCGCCAGCAGCCAAGATCGACGAGGGCTCAGCTCCTATAATTCACCCCTCCACTTT | TRBV4-1 | NA | TRBJ1-6 | NA | 19
CASSVGHGETQYF | TGTGCCAGCAGCGTCGGACATGGGGAGACCCAGTACTTC | TRBV7-3 | NA | TRBJ2-5 | NA | 13
CASSESSGMFATDTQYF | TGTGCCAGCAGTGAAAGTAGCGGCATGTTTGCCACAGATACGCAGTATTTT | TRBV6-1 | NA | TRBJ2-3 | NA | 17
CASSQDTGTAAYGYTF | TGTGCCAGCAGCCAAGATACCGGGACAGCCGCTTATGGCTACACCTTC | TRBV14 | NA | TRBJ1-2 | TRBD1 | 16
CASSRATGTSGRGGDEQYF | TGTGCCAGCAGCCGAGCTACCGGGACTAGCGGGAGGGGTGGCGACGAGCAGTACTTC | TRBV7-6 | once | TRBJ2-7 | TRBD2 | 19
CASRGLAGPYEQYF | TGTGCCAGCAGGGGACTAGCGGGACCCTACGAGCAGTACTTC | TRBV27 | NA | TRBJ2-7 | TRBD2 | 14
CAWGRRGSPLHF | TGTGCCTGGGGTCGTAGGGGTTCACCCCTCCACTTT | TRBV30 | NA | TRBJ1-6 | NA | 12
CASGQGQGALNEQFF | TGTGCCAGCGGACAGGGGCAGGGGGCTTTAAATGAGCAGTTCTTC | TRBV2 | NA | TRBJ2-1 | TRBD1 | 15
CASSQGLAGDEQFF | TGCGCCAGCAGCCAAGGACTAGCCGGGGATGAGCAGTTCTTC | TRBV4-1 | NA | TRBJ2-1 | TRBD2 | 14
CASSKARAGDNYEQYF | TGTGCCAGCAGCAAAGCTCGAGCGGGAGATAACTACGAGCAGTACTTC | TRBV21-1 | NA | TRBJ2-7 | NA | 16
CASAGGTEAFF | TGTGCCAGCGCGGGTGGGACTGAAGCTTTCTTT | TRBV25-1 | NA | TRBJ1-1 | NA | 11